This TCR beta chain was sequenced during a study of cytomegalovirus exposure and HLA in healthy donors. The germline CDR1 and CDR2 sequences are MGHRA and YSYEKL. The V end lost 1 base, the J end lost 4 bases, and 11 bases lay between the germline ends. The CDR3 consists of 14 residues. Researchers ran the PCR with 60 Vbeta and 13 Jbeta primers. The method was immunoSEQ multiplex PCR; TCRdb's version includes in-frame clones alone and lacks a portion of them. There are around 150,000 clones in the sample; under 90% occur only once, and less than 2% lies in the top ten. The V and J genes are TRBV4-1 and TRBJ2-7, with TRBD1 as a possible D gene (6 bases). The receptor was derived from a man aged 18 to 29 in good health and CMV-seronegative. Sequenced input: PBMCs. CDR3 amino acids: CASSQGQADYEQYF. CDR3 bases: TGCGCCAGCAGCCAAGGACAGGCGGATTACGAGCAGTACTTC.